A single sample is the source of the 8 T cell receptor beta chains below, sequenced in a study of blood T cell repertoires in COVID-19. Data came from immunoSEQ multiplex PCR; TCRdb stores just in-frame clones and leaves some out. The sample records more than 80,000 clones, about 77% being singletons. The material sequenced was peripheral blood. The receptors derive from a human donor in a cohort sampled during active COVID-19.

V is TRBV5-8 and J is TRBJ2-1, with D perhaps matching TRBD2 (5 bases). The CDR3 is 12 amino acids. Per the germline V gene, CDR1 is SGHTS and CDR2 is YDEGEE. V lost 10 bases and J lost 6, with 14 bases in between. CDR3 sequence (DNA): TGTGCCCGTAGGACTTGGGGCAATGAGCAGTTCTTC. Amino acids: CARRTWGNEQFF.

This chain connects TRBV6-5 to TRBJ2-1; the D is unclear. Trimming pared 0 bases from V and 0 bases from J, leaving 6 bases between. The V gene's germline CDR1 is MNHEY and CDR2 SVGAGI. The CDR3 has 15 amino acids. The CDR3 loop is CASSYSTVSYNEQFF. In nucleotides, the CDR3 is TGTGCCAGCAGTTACTCTACAGTCTCCTACAATGAGCAGTTCTTC.

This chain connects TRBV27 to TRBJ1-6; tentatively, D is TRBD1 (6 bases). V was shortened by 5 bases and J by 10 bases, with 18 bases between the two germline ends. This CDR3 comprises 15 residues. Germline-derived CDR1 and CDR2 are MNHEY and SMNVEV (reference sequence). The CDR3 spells CASSPIQGSGSPLHF. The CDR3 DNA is TGTGCCAGCAGTCCAATACAGGGAAGTGGCTCACCCCTCCACTTT.

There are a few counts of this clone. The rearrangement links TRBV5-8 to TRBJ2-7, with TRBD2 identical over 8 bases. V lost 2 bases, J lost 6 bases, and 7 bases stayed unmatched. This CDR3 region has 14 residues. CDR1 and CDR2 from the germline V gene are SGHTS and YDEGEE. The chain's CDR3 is CASSFRGGTGEQYF. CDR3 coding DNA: TGTGCCAGCAGCTTCCGGGGGGGAACGGGCGAGCAGTACTTC.

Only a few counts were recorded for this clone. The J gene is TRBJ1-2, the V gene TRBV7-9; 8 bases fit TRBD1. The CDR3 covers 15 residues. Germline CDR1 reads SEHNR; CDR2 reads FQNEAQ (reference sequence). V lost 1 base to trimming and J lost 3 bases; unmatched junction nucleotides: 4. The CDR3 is CASSLGQGIDYGYTF. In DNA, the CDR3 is TGTGCCAGCAGCTTAGGACAGGGGATCGACTATGGCTACACCTTC.

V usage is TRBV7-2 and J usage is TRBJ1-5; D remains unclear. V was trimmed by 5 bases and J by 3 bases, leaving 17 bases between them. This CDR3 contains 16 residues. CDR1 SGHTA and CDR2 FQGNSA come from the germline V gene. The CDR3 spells CASSPSQTGYNQPQHF. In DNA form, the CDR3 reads TGTGCCAGCAGCCCTAGCCAGACCGGGTACAATCAGCCCCAGCATTTT.

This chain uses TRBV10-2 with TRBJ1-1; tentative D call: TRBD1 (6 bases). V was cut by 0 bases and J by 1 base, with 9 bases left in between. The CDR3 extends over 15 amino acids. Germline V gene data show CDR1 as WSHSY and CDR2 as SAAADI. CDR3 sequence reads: CASSESRTANTEAFF. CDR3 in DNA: TGCGCCAGCAGTGAGTCGAGGACAGCGAACACTGAAGCTTTCTTT.

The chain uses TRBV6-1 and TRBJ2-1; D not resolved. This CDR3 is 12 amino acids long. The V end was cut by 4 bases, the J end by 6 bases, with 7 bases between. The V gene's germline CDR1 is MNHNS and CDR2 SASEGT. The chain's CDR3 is CASSVAGNEQFF. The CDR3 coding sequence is TGTGCCAGCAGTGTAGCCGGCAATGAGCAGTTCTTC.